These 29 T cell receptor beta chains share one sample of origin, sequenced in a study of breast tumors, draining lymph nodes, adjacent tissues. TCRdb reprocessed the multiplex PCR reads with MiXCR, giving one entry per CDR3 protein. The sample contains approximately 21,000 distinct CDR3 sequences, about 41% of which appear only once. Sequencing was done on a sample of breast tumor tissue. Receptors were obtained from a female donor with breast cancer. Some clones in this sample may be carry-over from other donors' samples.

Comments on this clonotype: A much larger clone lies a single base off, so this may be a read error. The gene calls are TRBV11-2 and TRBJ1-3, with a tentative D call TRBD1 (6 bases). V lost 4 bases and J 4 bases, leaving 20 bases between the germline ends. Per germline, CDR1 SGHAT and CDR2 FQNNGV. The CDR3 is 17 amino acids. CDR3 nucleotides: TGTGCCAGCAGCTCCCTACGGGGGGCAGGGGTGGGAAACACCATATATTTT. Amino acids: CASSSLRGAGVGNTIYF.

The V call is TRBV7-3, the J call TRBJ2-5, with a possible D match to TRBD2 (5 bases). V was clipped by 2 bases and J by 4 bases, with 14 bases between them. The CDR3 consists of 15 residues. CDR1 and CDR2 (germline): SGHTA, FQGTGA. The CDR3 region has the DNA TGTGCCAGCAGCTTATTACCGGGGTCCACAGAGACCCAGTACTTC. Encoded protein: CASSLLPGSTETQYF.

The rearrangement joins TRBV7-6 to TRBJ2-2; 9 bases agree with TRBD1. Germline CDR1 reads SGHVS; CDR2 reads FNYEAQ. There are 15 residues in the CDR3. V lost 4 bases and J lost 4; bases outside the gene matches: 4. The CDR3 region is CASSSVQGATGELFF. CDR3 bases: TGTGCCAGCAGCTCAGTACAGGGGGCCACCGGGGAGCTGTTTTTT.

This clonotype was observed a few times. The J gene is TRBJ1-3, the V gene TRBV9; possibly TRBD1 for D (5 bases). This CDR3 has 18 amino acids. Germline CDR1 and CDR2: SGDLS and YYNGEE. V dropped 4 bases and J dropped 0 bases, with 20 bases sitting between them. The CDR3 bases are TGTGCCAGCAGCCCCCTCGGGGCCGGGGCCGGCTCTGGAAACACCATATATTTT. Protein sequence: CASSPLGAGAGSGNTIYF.

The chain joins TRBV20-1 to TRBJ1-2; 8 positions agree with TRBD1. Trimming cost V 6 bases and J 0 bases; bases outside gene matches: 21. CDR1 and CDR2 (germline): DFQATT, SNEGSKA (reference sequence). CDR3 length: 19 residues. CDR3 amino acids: CSAKLYQDRAEPANYGYTF. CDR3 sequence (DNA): TGCAGTGCGAAATTATATCAGGACAGGGCGGAACCTGCTAACTATGGCTACACCTTC.

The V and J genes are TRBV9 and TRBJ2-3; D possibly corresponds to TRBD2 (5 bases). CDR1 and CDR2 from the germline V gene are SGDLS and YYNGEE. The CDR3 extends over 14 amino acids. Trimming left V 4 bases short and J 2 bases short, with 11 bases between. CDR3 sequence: CASSCGHTTDTQYF. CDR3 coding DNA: TGTGCCAGCAGCTGCGGGCATACCACAGATACGCAGTATTTT.

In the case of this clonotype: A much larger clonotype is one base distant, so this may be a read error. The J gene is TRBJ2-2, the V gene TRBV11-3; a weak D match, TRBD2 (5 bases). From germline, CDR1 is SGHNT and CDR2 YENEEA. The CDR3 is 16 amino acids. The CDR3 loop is CASSLDRQAKTGEPFF. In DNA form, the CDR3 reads TGTGCCAGCAGCTTAGATAGGCAGGCAAAAACCGGGGAGCCGTTTTTT.

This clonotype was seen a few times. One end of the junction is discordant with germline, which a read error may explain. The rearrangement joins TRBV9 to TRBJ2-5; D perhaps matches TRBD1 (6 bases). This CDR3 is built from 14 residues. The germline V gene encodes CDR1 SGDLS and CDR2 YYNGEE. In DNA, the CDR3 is TGTGCCAGCAGCCCCAGGACAGAACAAGAGACCCAGTCCTTC. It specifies CASSPRTEQETQSF.

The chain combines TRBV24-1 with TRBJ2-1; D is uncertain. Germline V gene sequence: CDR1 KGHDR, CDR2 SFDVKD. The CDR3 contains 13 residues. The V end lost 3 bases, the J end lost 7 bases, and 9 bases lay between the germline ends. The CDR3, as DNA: TGTGCCACCAGTGATGCGACCCTTAATGAGCAGTTCTTC. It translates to CATSDATLNEQFF.

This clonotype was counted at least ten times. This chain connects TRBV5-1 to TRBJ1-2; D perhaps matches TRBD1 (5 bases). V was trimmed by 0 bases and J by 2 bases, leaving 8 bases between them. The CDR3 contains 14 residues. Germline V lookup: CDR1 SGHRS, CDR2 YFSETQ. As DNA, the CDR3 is TGCGCCAGCAGCTTGGACGGGACCAACTATGGCTACACCTTC. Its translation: CASSLDGTNYGYTF.

The CDR3 loop reads CASSLRTGQYQPQHF. Written as DNA, the CDR3 is TGTGCCAGCAGCTTACGGACTGGACAGTATCAGCCCCAGCATTTT. The V and J genes are TRBV7-8 and TRBJ1-5, with D tentatively TRBD1 (6 bases). Between the trimmed V and J ends, which lost 2 bases and 5 bases, there was a span of 13 bases. Germline-derived CDR1 and CDR2 are SGHVS and FQNEAQ. CDR3 size: 15 residues.

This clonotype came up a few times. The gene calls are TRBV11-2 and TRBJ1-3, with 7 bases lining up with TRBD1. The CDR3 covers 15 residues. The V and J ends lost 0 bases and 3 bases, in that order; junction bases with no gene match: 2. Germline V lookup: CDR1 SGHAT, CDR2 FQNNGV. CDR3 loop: CASSLDRGYGNTIYF. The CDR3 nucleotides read TGTGCCAGCAGCTTAGACAGGGGGTATGGAAACACCATATATTTT.

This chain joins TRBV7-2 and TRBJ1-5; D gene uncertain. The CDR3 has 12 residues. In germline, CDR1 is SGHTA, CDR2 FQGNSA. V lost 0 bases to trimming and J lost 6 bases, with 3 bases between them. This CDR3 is CASSLALQPQHF. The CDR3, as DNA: TGTGCCAGCAGCTTAGCGCTTCAGCCCCAGCATTTT.

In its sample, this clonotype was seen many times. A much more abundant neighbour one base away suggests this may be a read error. The CDR3 sequence: CASSIHRTSDVTDPQYF. The CDR3 region has the DNA TGTGCTAGCAGCATACACCGGACTAGCGACGTCACAGATCCGCAGTATTTT. The rearrangement joins TRBV7-7 to TRBJ2-3, with TRBD2 matching over 9 bases. This CDR3 comprises 17 residues. Germline lookup yields CDR1 SSHAT and CDR2 FNYEAQ (reference sequence).

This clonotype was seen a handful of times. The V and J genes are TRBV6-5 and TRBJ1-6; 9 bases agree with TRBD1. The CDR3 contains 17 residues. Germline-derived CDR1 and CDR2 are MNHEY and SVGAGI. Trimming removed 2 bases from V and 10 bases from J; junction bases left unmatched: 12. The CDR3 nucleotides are TGTGCCAGCAGTTACGCCCCCGCCGGGACAGGGAAATCACCCCTCCACTTT. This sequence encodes CASSYAPAGTGKSPLHF.

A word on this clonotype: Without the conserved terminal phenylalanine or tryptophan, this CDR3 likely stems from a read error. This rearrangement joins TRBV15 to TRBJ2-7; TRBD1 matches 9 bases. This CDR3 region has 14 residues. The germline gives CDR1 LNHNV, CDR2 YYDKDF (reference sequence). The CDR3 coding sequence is TGTGCCACTAGCAGGGGACAGGGCACCTACGAGCAGTACCTC. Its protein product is CATSRGQGTYEQYL.

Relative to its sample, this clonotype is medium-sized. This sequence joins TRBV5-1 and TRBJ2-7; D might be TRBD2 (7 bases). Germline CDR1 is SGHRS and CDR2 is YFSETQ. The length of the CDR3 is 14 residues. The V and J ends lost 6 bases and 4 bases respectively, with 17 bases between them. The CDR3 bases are TGCGCCAGCACCCGGGACAAGGGAGGGTACGAGCAGTACTTC. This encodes CASTRDKGGYEQYF. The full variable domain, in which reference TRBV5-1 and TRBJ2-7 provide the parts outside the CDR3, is KAGVTQTPRYLIKTRGQQVTLSCSPISGHRSVSWYQQTPGQGLQFLFEYFSETQRNKGNFPGRFSGRQFSNSRSEMNVSTLELGDSALYLCASTRDKGGYEQYFGPGTRLTVT.

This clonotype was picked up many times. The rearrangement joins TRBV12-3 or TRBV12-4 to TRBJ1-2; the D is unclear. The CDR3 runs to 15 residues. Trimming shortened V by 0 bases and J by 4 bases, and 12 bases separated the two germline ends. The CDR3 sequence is CASSLASGGLYGYTF. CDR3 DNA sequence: TGTGCCAGCAGTTTAGCGTCAGGCGGTCTCTATGGCTACACCTTC.

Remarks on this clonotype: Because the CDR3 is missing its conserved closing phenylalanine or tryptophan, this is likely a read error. The CDR3 DNA sequence: TGTGCCAGCAGCAGAGGAATAGATGCGCAGTATTGT. Protein sequence: CASSRGIDAQYC. The rearrangement uses TRBV7-8 and TRBJ2-3; D gene uncertain. Looked up from germline, CDR1 is SGHVS and CDR2 is FQNEAQ. The CDR3 consists of 12 residues.

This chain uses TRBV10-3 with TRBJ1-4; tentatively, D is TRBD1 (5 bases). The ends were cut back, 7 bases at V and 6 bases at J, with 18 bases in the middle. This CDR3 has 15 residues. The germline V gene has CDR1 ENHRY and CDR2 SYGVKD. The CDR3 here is CAIKGEGAAHEKLFF. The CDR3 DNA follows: TGTGCCATCAAGGGTGAAGGGGCAGCACATGAAAAACTGTTTTTT.

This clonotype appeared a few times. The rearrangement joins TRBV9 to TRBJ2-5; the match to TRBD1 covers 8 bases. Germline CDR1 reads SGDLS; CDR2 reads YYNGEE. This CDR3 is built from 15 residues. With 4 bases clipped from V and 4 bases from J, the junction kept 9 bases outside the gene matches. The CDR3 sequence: CASSYTYDRGETQYF. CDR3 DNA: TGTGCCAGCAGCTACACCTACGACAGGGGAGAGACCCAGTACTTC.

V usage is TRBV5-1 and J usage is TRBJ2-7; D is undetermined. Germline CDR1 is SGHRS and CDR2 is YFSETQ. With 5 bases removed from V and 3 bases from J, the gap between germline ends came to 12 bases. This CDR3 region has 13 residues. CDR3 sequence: CASRFDGYYEQYF. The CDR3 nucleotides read TGCGCCAGCAGATTCGACGGTTACTACGAGCAGTACTTC. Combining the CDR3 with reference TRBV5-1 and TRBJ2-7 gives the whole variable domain KAGVTQTPRYLIKTRGQQVTLSCSPISGHRSVSWYQQTPGQGLQFLFEYFSETQRNKGNFPGRFSGRQFSNSRSEMNVSTLELGDSALYLCASRFDGYYEQYFGPGTRLTVT.

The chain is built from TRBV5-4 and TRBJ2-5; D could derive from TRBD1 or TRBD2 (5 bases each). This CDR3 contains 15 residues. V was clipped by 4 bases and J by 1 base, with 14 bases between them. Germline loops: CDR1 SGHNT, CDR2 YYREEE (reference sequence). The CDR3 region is CASSGLEGLQETQYF. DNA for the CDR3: TGTGCCAGCAGCGGCCTAGAGGGGCTCCAAGAGACCCAGTACTTC.

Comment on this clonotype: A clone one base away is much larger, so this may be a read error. CDR3 residues: CASSVLGEGTYNAQFF. CDR3 in DNA: TGTGCCAGCAGCGTATTGGGGGAGGGCACCTACAATGCGCAGTTCTTC. The rearrangement links TRBV9 to TRBJ2-1; 7 bases map to TRBD2. The CDR3 spans 16 residues. CDR1 is SGDLS, CDR2 YYNGEE, per germline.

The DNA for the CDR3 is TGTGCCAGCAGCTTAGCCCTCCTCTTCTCTGGGGCCAACGTCCTGACTTTC. Its translation is CASSLALLFSGANVLTF. The genes are TRBV7-9 and TRBJ2-6; D unresolved. Trimming took 0 bases from V and 0 from J, leaving 9 bases between them. CDR1 is SEHNR, CDR2 FQNEAQ, per germline (reference sequence). This CDR3 contains 17 residues.

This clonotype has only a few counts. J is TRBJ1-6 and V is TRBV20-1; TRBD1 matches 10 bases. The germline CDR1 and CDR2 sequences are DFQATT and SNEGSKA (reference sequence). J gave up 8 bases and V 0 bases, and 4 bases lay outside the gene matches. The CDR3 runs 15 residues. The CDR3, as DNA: TGCAGTGCTAGAGATGGCGGGACAGGGGATTCACCCCTCCACTTT. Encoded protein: CSARDGGTGDSPLHF.

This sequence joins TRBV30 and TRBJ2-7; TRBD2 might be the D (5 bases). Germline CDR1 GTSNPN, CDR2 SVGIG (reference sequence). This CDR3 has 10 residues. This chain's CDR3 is CSFGQREQYF. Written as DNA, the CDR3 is TGTTCCTTCGGTCAGCGGGAGCAGTACTTC.

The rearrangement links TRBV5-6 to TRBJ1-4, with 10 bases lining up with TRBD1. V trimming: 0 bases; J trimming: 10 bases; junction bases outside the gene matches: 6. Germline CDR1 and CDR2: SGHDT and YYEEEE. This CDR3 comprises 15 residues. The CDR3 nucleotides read TGTGCCAGCAGCTTGGGGGACAGGGGATTCGGAAAACTGTTTTTT. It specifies CASSLGDRGFGKLFF.

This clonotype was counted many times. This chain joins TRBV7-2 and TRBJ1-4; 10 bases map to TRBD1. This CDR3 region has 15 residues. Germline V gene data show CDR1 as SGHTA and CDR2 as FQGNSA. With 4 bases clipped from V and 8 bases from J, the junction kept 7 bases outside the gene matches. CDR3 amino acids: CASSSPRGQGEKLFF. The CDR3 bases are TGTGCCAGCAGCTCTCCTAGGGGACAGGGGGAAAAACTGTTTTTT.